The 3 T cell receptor beta chains given below trace back to one sample, sequenced in a study of T-cell reconstitution after alpha-beta-depleted transplantation in children. Unique molecular identifiers were used to barcode this TCRbeta library. MiXCR, applied by TCRdb to the PCR reads, yields one record per CDR3 protein. The sample has some 600,000 distinct CDR3 sequences, approximately 12% seen once. The sequencing here drew on PBMCs, mostly from graft donor cells, taken 360 days after TCRalphabeta/CD19-depleted stem cell transplant. All receptors derive from a male patient between 5 and 17 years old who had a stem cell transplant for acute myeloid leukemia, so the T cells may come from the graft donor.

This clonotype was picked up many times. This chain joins TRBV29-1 and TRBJ2-3; no reliable D call. Trimming took off 5 bases at V and 0 bases at J, with 6 bases between the two ends. This CDR3 is built from 12 residues. CDR1 and CDR2 from the germline V gene are SQVTM and ANQGSEA. As DNA, the CDR3 is TGCAGCGTTAGTCACAGCACAGATACGCAGTATTTT. It codes for CSVSHSTDTQYF.

The sample holds many counts of this clonotype. The chain combines TRBV11-3 with TRBJ2-1, with TRBD2 matching over 9 bases. Germline assignment: CDR1 SGHNT and CDR2 YENEEA. The CDR3 consists of 15 residues. Unmatched junction bases numbered 10, after V lost 5 bases and J lost 8 bases. Written as DNA, the CDR3 is TGTGCCAGCAGCCAAAGGACTAGCGCCTTCGATGAGCAGTTCTTC. This codes for CASSQRTSAFDEQFF.

This clonotype came up a few times. This chain links TRBV5-5 with TRBJ2-7; TRBD1 might be the D (6 bases). CDR1 SGHKS and CDR2 YYEKEE come from the germline V gene (reference sequence). This CDR3 spans 15 amino acids. The V and J ends lost 1 base and 2 bases respectively, with 13 bases between them. The CDR3 DNA reads TGTGCCAGCAGCTTGTCGCAGGGGAAACCCTACGAGCAGTACTTC. Translation: CASSLSQGKPYEQYF.